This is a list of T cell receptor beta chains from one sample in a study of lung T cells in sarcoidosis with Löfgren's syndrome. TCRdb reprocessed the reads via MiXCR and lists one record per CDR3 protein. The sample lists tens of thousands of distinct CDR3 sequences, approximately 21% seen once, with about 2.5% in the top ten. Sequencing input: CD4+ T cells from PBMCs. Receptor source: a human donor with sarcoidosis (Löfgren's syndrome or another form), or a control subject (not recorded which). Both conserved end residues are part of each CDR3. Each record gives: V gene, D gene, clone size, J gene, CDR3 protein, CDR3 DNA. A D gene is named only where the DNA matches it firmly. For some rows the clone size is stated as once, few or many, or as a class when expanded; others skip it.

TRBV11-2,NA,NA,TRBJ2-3,CASSPQTGHTQYF,TGTGCCAGCAGCCCACAGACAGGCCATACGCAGTATTTT
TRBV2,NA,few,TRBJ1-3,CASKVLDTIYF,TGTGCCAGCAAAGTGTTGGACACCATATATTTT
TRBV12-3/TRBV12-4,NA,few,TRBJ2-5,CASSPGSTQYF,TGTGCCAGCAGCCCCGGATCGACCCAGTACTTC
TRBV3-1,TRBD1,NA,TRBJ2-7,CASSHSRDRGNEQYF,TGTGCCAGCAGCCATAGTCGGGACAGGGGGAACGAGCAGTACTTC
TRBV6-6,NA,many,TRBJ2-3,CASSYSWQLLGDTQYF,TGTGCCAGCAGTTACTCGTGGCAGCTTCTCGGAGATACGCAGTATTTT
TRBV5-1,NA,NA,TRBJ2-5,CASTLPSKTQYF,TGCGCCAGCACCCTGCCCTCCAAGACCCAGTACTTC
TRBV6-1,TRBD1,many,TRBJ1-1,CASTRNRDSRKAFF,TGTGCCAGCACCAGAAACCGGGACAGTCGGAAAGCTTTCTTT
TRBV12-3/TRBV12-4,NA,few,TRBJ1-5,CASRLTPNQPQHF,TGTGCCAGCAGATTGACCCCGAATCAGCCCCAGCATTTT
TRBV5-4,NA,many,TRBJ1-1,CASSSRLNTEAFF,TGTGCCAGCAGCTCCAGACTCAACACTGAAGCTTTCTTT
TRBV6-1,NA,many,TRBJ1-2,CASSSRGGYGYTF,TGTGCCAGCAGTTCTAGGGGAGGCTATGGCTACACCTTC
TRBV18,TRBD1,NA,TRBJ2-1,CASSPVQGPYNEQFF,TGTGCCAGCTCACCGGTACAGGGGCCCTACAATGAGCAGTTCTTC
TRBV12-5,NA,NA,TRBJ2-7,CASSPSLSGEQYF,TGTGCTAGCTCTCCCTCCCTTTCAGGGGAGCAGTACTTC
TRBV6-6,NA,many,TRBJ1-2,CASSYSPQSGGYTF,TGTGCCAGCAGTTACTCCCCTCAATCCGGGGGCTACACCTTC
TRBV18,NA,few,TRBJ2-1,CASSLLSSSYNEQFF,TGTGCCAGCTCACTACTGTCCAGCTCCTACAATGAGCAGTTCTTC
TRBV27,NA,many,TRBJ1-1,CASSLQSGNTEAFF,TGTGCCAGCAGTTTACAGAGCGGGAACACTGAAGCTTTCTTT
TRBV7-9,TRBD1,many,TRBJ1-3,CASSLTGGRDTIYF,TGTGCCAGCAGCCTGACAGGGGGAAGAGACACCATATATTTT
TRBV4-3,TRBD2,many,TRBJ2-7,CASSPLAGGSYEQYF,TGCGCCAGCAGCCCATTAGCGGGAGGTTCTTACGAGCAGTACTTC
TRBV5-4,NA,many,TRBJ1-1,CASSMSGSNTEAFF,TGTGCCAGCAGCATGAGCGGGTCTAACACTGAAGCTTTCTTT
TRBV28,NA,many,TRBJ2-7,CASSSSGLSYEQYF,TGTGCCAGCAGTTCCTCGGGACTCTCCTACGAGCAGTACTTC
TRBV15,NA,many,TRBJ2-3,CATSRGYTTDTQYF,TGTGCCACCAGCAGAGGGTATACCACAGATACGCAGTATTTT
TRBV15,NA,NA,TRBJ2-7,CATSRDMTSYEQYF,TGCGCCACCAGCAGAGATATGACTAGCTACGAGCAGTACTTC
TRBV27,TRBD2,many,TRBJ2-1,CASSLVGGPNEQFF,TGTGCCAGCAGTTTAGTGGGAGGGCCCAATGAGCAGTTCTTC